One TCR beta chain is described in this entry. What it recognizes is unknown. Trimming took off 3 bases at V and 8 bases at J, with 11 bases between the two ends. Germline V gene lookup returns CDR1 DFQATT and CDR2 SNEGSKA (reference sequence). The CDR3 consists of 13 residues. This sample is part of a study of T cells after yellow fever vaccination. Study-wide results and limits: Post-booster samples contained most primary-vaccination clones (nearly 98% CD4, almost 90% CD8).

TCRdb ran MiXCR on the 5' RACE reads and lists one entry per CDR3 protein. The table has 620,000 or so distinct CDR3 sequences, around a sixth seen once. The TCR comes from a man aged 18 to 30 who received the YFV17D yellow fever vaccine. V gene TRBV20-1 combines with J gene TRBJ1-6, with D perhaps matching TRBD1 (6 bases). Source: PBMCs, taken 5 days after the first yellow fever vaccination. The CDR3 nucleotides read TGCAGTGCTAGTCGGGACAAATATTCACCCCTCCACTTT. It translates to CSASRDKYSPLHF.